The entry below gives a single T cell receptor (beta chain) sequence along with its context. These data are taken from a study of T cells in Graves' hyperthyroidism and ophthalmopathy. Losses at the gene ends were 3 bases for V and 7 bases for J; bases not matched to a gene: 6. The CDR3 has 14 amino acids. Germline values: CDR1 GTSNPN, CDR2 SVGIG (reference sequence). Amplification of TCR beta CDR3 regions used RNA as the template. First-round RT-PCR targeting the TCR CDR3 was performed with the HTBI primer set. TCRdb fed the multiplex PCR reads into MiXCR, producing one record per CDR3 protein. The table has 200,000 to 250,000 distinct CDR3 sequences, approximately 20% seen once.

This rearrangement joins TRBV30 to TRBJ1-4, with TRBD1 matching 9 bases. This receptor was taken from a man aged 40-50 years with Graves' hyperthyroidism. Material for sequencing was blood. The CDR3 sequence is CAWRKQGASEKLFF. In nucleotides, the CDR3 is TGTGCCTGGAGGAAACAGGGGGCCAGTGAAAAACTGTTTTTT.